The 25 T cell receptor beta chains listed next were all sequenced from one sample in a study of blood T cell repertoires in COVID-19. Clones were read by immunoSEQ multiplex PCR, and TCRdb kept only the in-frame ones, dropping some. Among more than 150,000 clones listed, 80% to 90% were seen once. The sequenced sample was peripheral blood. Source of these receptors: a man aged 55-75 years with acute or convalescent COVID-19.

Notes on this clone: The identical CDR3 is also encoded by other nucleotide sequences in the sample. The chain recombines TRBV19 with TRBJ2-7; 10 bases are shared with TRBD1. The V and J ends lost 5 bases and 2 bases, in that order; junction bases with no gene match: 3. The CDR3 sequence is 14 residues long. Germline V gives CDR1 LNHDA, CDR2 SQIVND (reference sequence). CDR3 DNA sequence: TGTGCCAGTAGTCCGGGGACAGGGGCCTACGAGCAGTACTTC. Translated: CASSPGTGAYEQYF. Full variable domain (rest looked up from reference TRBV19 and TRBJ2-7): DGGITQSPKYLFRKEGQNVTLSCEQNLNHDAMYWYRQDPGQGLRLIYYSQIVNDFQKGDIAEGYSVSREKKESFPLTVTSAQKNPTAFYLCASSPGTGAYEQYFGPGTRLTVT.

The CDR3 reads CAWSGHGGPADEQFF. The CDR3 nucleotides are TGTGCCTGGAGTGGACACGGGGGTCCCGCGGATGAGCAGTTCTTC. The chain uses TRBV30 and TRBJ2-1, with D possibly TRBD2 on 6 matching bases. The V and J ends lost 1 base and 8 bases respectively, with 18 bases between them. Germline V gene data show CDR1 as GTSNPN and CDR2 as SVGIG (reference sequence). This CDR3 region has 15 residues.

The V call is TRBV4-2, the J call TRBJ1-3; no clear D gene. This CDR3 has 14 residues. Deletions cut 1 base from V and 9 bases from J, with 13 bases between. Germline V gene sequence: CDR1 LGHNA, CDR2 YNFKEQ. The CDR3 is CASSQAGPSSTIYF. The CDR3 coding sequence is TGTGCCAGCAGCCAAGCGGGTCCATCGAGCACCATATATTTT.

The V and J genes are TRBV19 and TRBJ1-1, with D unresolved. V gave up 1 base and J gave up 0 bases, with 6 bases separating them. Germline V gene data show CDR1 as LNHDA and CDR2 as SQIVND (reference sequence). This CDR3 has 14 residues. CDR3 in amino acids: CASSIAGLNTEAFF. CDR3 coding DNA: TGTGCCAGTAGTATAGCCGGGTTGAACACTGAAGCTTTCTTT.

The chain has TRBV10-1 and TRBJ1-2, with D uncertain. CDR3 length: 13 residues. Trimming took 2 bases from V and 8 from J, leaving 12 bases between them. The germline gives CDR1 WNHNN, CDR2 SYGVQD (reference sequence). CDR3 amino acids: CASSEDPTGGYTF. CDR3 nucleotides: TGCGCCAGCAGTGAGGACCCCACGGGAGGCTACACCTTC.

V is TRBV6-6 and J is TRBJ1-2; D not resolved. Germline V lookup: CDR1 MNHNY, CDR2 SVGAGI (reference sequence). With 6 bases removed from V and 5 bases from J, the gap between germline ends came to 16 bases. The CDR3 consists of 14 residues. For the CDR3, the DNA is TGTGCCAGCAGCTTCGGACGGGGAGGATATGGCTACACCTTC. Protein: CASSFGRGGYGYTF.

The chain couples TRBV3-1 (or the pseudogene TRBV3-2) to TRBJ2-5; 7 bases map to TRBD1. Germline assignment: CDR1 LGHDT and CDR2 YNNKEL (reference sequence). The CDR3 spans 14 residues. The trim removed 1 base at V and 2 bases at J, leaving 1 base unmatched. The CDR3 nucleotides are TGTGCCAGCAGCCAAGCAGGGGGTCAAGAGACCCAGTACTTC. Amino acid sequence: CASSQAGGQETQYF.

The J gene is TRBJ1-2, the V gene TRBV19; 7 positions match TRBD1. The germline V gene has CDR1 LNHDA and CDR2 SQIVND (reference sequence). Trimming took 6 bases from V and 8 from J; bases not matched to a gene: 18. This CDR3 contains 16 residues. In DNA form, the CDR3 reads TGTGCCAGTAGCCCTCAGGGGGAGGCCCGGCGAGTGGGCTACACCTTC. This sequence encodes CASSPQGEARRVGYTF.

The chain has TRBV7-3 and TRBJ2-1; 7 bases match TRBD2. Germline V gives CDR1 SGHTA, CDR2 FQGTGA. Trimming cost V 5 bases and J 8 bases; bases outside gene matches: 6. The CDR3 is made up of 13 amino acids. DNA for the CDR3: TGTGCCAGCAGCCCCCCTGGGGGGGATGAGCAGTTCTTC. Residues: CASSPPGGDEQFF.

This sequence joins TRBV29-1 and TRBJ1-1; D possibly corresponds to TRBD1 (6 bases). Per the germline V gene, CDR1 is SQVTM and CDR2 is ANQGSEA. V was shortened by 5 bases and J by 1 base, with 8 bases between the two germline ends. CDR3 size: 12 residues. The CDR3 nucleotides read TGCAGCGTTACCAGGGGGAACACTGAAGCTTTCTTT. Protein sequence: CSVTRGNTEAFF.

V usage is TRBV6-5 and J usage is TRBJ1-1; D is perhaps TRBD1 (6 bases). CDR1 is MNHEY and CDR2 is SVGAGI in the germline V gene. There are 14 residues in the CDR3. The V gene lost 0 bases and the J gene lost 1 base, with 6 bases spanning the gap. Here the CDR3 DNA reads TGTGCCAGCAGTTACTCGGACAGGAACACTGAAGCTTTCTTT. Amino acid sequence: CASSYSDRNTEAFF.

J is TRBJ1-2 and V is TRBV27, with TRBD1 matching over 9 bases. V lost 6 bases to trimming and J lost 8 bases; unmatched junction nucleotides: 7. In germline, CDR1 is MNHEY, CDR2 SMNVEV (reference sequence). The CDR3 has 13 residues. The CDR3 DNA is TGTGCCAGCAGATTACAGGGGGCAAACGGCTACACCTTC. Protein sequence: CASRLQGANGYTF.

The chain employs TRBV5-1 and TRBJ2-2; D gene uncertain. This CDR3 spans 13 amino acids. V was shortened by 7 bases and J by 3 bases, with 10 bases between the two germline ends. Germline V gives CDR1 SGHRS, CDR2 YFSETQ. CDR3 in amino acids: CASGQLDTGELFF. As DNA, the CDR3 is TGCGCCAGCGGGCAGCTTGACACCGGGGAGCTGTTTTTT.

Note on this clone: Other DNA sequences of this sample code for an identical CDR3. The chain combines TRBV4-2 with TRBJ2-7; a weak D match, TRBD2 (6 bases). Trimming stripped 0 bases from V and 1 base from J, with 10 bases between. This CDR3 is 15 amino acids long. Germline V gene data show CDR1 as LGHNA and CDR2 as YNFKEQ. The CDR3 protein is CASSQDRRGSYEQYF. DNA of the CDR3: TGTGCCAGCAGCCAAGATAGACGGGGGTCCTACGAGCAGTACTTC.

This sequence joins TRBV13 and TRBJ2-7, with a tentative D call TRBD1 (6 bases). CDR3 size: 14 residues. Trimming removed 5 bases at V and 3 bases at J, with 14 bases between. Germline CDR1 PRHDT, CDR2 FYEKMQ (reference sequence). In DNA form, the CDR3 reads TGTGCCAGCAGCCAGAGAAGGACAGACTACGAGCAGTACTTC. This codes for CASSQRRTDYEQYF. Based on the CDR3 plus reference TRBV13 and TRBJ2-7, the full variable domain is AAGVIQSPRHLIKEKRETATLKCYPIPRHDTVYWYQQGPGQDPQFLISFYEKMQSDKGSIPDRFSAQQFSDYHSELNMSSLELGDSALYFCASSQRRTDYEQYFGPGTRLTVT.

This clone occurred once. This chain joins TRBV18 and TRBJ1-2; D remains unclear. The CDR3 runs 15 residues. The germline CDR1 and CDR2 sequences are KGHSH and LQKENI. With 1 base removed from V and 6 bases from J, the gap between germline ends came to 15 bases. CDR3 nucleotide sequence: TGTGCCAGCTCACCACTCTCCGGACGCGGGGATGGCTACACCTTC. Translating it yields CASSPLSGRGDGYTF.

This clone was picked up one time. The chain joins TRBV27 to TRBJ1-1, with D hard to call. V was clipped by 2 bases and J by 1 base, with 11 bases between them. CDR3 size: 15 residues. Per germline, CDR1 MNHEY and CDR2 SMNVEV (reference sequence). As DNA, the CDR3 is TGTGCCAGCAGTTTACTAAGGACTCAGAACACTGAAGCTTTCTTT. The encoded protein is CASSLLRTQNTEAFF.

V gene TRBV7-9 combines with J gene TRBJ2-7; D unclear. CDR3 size: 13 residues. V shed 5 bases and J shed 2 bases, with 10 bases lying between them. Germline lookup yields CDR1 SEHNR and CDR2 FQNEAQ (reference sequence). The CDR3 DNA follows: TGTGCCAGCAGCCTCCGCGGAACCTACGAGCAGTACTTC. It translates to CASSLRGTYEQYF.

The chain employs TRBV29-1 and TRBJ2-2, with D possibly being TRBD1 (6 bases). This CDR3 is 12 amino acids long. Trimming stripped 5 bases from V and 5 bases from J, with 9 bases between. Germline values: CDR1 SQVTM, CDR2 ANQGSEA. The CDR3 DNA follows: TGCAGCGTTCAGGGGCGAACCGGGGAGCTGTTTTTT. Translated: CSVQGRTGELFF.

This chain uses TRBV2 with TRBJ1-1, with D possibly TRBD1 on 6 matching bases. Trimming pared 4 bases from V and 5 bases from J, leaving 14 bases between. This CDR3 contains 14 residues. Germline V gene sequence: CDR1 SNHLY, CDR2 FYNNEI. CDR3 amino acids: CASSVGGADTEAFF. CDR3 nucleotide sequence: TGTGCCAGCAGTGTGGGGGGGGCCGATACTGAAGCTTTCTTT.

Notes on this clone: One junction end disagrees with the germline gene, perhaps due to a read error. The sample carries other DNA sequences with the same CDR3. The chain combines TRBV7-3 with TRBJ1-6; D gene unclear. Germline CDR1 is SGHTA and CDR2 is FQGTGA. There are 12 residues in the CDR3. CDR3 sequence reads: CASSTGNSPLHF. The CDR3 DNA reads TGTGCCAGCAGCACCGGTAATTCGCCCCTCCACTTT.

This chain joins TRBV12-3 or TRBV12-4 and TRBJ1-6; TRBD1 might be the D (5 bases). CDR3 length equals 12 residues. Trimming took off 3 bases at V and 10 bases at J, with 7 bases between the two ends. The CDR3 DNA follows: TGTGCCAGCAGTTTGGGGCAATCACCCCTCCACTTT. Amino acid sequence: CASSLGQSPLHF.

The chain employs TRBV7-9 and TRBJ2-3, with 9 bases matching TRBD2. Trimming at V came to 1 base and at J to 7 bases, leaving 3 bases not matched to a gene. The V gene's germline CDR1 is SEHNR and CDR2 FQNEAQ (reference sequence). The CDR3 is 14 amino acids. CDR3 nucleotide sequence: TGTGCCAGCAGCTTAGGGCTAGCGGGAAATACGCAGTATTTT. Its translation: CASSLGLAGNTQYF.

V gene TRBV7-3 combines with J gene TRBJ2-3; D gene unclear. With 3 bases removed from V and 2 bases from J, the gap between germline ends came to 6 bases. The CDR3 covers 13 residues. Germline lookup yields CDR1 SGHTA and CDR2 FQGTGA. The CDR3 spells CASSLSHTDTQYF. The CDR3 bases are TGTGCCAGCAGCTTGTCCCACACAGATACGCAGTATTTT.

This clone was seen once. V usage is TRBV30 and J usage is TRBJ1-2; D remains ambiguous. This CDR3 has 14 amino acids. Germline V gene data show CDR1 as GTSNPN and CDR2 as SVGIG (reference sequence). Trimming cost V 4 bases and J 8 bases, with 20 bases left between them. CDR3 region: CAWIPVGREVGYTF. CDR3 nucleotides: TGTGCCTGGATACCTGTCGGCCGCGAGGTAGGCTACACCTTC. Combining the CDR3 with reference TRBV30 and TRBJ1-2 gives the whole variable domain SQTIHQWPATLVQPVGSPLSLECTVEGTSNPNLYWYRQAAGRGLQLLFYSVGIGQISSEVPQNLSASRPQDRQFILSSKKLLLSDSGFYLCAWIPVGREVGYTFGSGTRLTVV.